What follows describes a single T cell receptor beta chain. What it binds is not known. The entire patient cohort was treatment-naive prior to thyroid surgery. The data derive from a study of metastatic and nonmetastatic thyroid tumors. Turning to the study itself: Malignant and benign thyroid patients had repertoires compared in peripheral blood and tumor or nodule tissue.

Under the authors' procedure: For papillary thyroid cancer, a distant-metastasis classifier was constructed from CDR3 differences observed across clinicopathological groups. With MiXCR, TCRdb reprocessed the PCR reads. What appears here as the V and J calls and clone size reflects TCRdb's work, not the paper's. The sample lists about 24,000 clones, roughly 13% occurring once. General study results and limits: Malignant thyroid tumors reportedly exceeded benign nodules significantly in TCR beta diversity, with the difference appearing in blood and tumor.

The length of the CDR3 is 12 residues. Trimming removed 7 bases at V and 6 bases at J, with 12 bases between. The germline gives CDR1 MNHEY, CDR2 SVGEGT. Sequencing was performed on blood. The V and J genes are TRBV6-2 or TRBV6-3 and TRBJ1-1; no firm D call. This clonotype was obtained from a female donor with papillary thyroid cancer or a benign thyroid nodule (not recorded which). Some clones in this sample may be carry-over from other donors' samples. CDR3 in amino acids: CASTGFPSEAFF. The DNA for the CDR3 is TGTGCCAGCACGGGGTTTCCGTCTGAAGCTTTCTTT.